Following are 14 T cell receptor beta chains from one sample sequenced in a study of blood T cell repertoires in COVID-19 (dated by TCRdb to 2020 to 2022). Libraries were built with the immunoSEQ multiplex PCR assay. The table comes from immuneACCESS by way of TCRdb, which keeps in-frame sequences with V and J called. Part of the clones is missing from these tables; in studies checked, under half for an unresolved V gene and the rest for unknown reasons. This sample comprises over 150,000 clones, about 88% of them detected only once. 7% of the sample is held by the ten biggest clonotypes. Sequencing input: PBMCs or T cells enriched from blood (not recorded which). These receptors were taken from a woman between 45 and 65 years old who had recovered from COVID-19.

This clone was counted only a few times. V and J are TRBV7-9 and TRBJ2-7, with a tentative D call TRBD2 (6 bases). V lost 0 bases and J 2 bases, leaving 14 bases between the germline ends. Germline loops: CDR1 SEHNR, CDR2 FQNEAQ (reference sequence). The CDR3 is 16 amino acids. CDR3 in DNA: TGTGCCAGCAGCTTAGCCGGGGGTAACCGCGCCTACGAGCAGTACTTC. Protein sequence: CASSLAGGNRAYEQYF.

This clone has a single count. The chain combines TRBV18 with TRBJ1-4; 7 positions match TRBD1. Trimming at V came to 6 bases and at J to 8 bases, leaving 6 bases not matched to a gene. CDR3 size: 13 residues. Germline V gene data show CDR1 as KGHSH and CDR2 as LQKENI. CDR3 sequence: CASSNHRGEKLFF. The CDR3 bases are TGTGCCAGCTCGAATCACAGGGGCGAAAAACTGTTTTTT.

V usage is TRBV28 and J usage is TRBJ1-1, with D perhaps matching TRBD1 (5 bases). There are 15 residues in the CDR3. In germline, CDR1 is MDHEN, CDR2 SYDVKM. V was shortened by 4 bases and J by 9 bases, with 21 bases between the two germline ends. The CDR3 reads CASSSPPGTFLKAFF. The CDR3 DNA reads TGTGCCAGCAGTTCACCTCCCGGGACTTTTTTGAAAGCTTTCTTT.

This chain links TRBV11-2 with TRBJ2-7; 10 nucleotides match TRBD1. The V gene end was trimmed by 0 bases and the J gene end by 3 bases; junction bases not matched to a gene: 8. The CDR3 spans 17 residues. Germline V gene sequence: CDR1 SGHAT, CDR2 FQNNGV. The CDR3 DNA is TGTGCCAGCAGCTTAGATTCCCTGGGACAGGGGTACTACGAGCAGTACTTC. This translates into CASSLDSLGQGYYEQYF.

The chain carries TRBV18 and TRBJ1-1; D unresolved. V was clipped by 2 bases and J by 1 base, with 8 bases between them. The CDR3 consists of 14 residues. From germline, CDR1 is KGHSH and CDR2 LQKENI. The CDR3: CASSPYAGNTEAFF. CDR3 sequence (DNA): TGTGCCAGCTCACCATACGCGGGGAACACTGAAGCTTTCTTT.

The chain couples TRBV18 to TRBJ2-1, with a possible D match to TRBD1 (6 bases). Between the trimmed V and J ends, which lost 1 base and 6 bases, there was a span of 10 bases. This CDR3 is 14 amino acids long. Germline CDR1 is KGHSH and CDR2 is LQKENI. Written as DNA, the CDR3 is TGTGCCAGCTCACCACATCAGGGGATCAATGAGCAGTTCTTC. This gives the protein CASSPHQGINEQFF.

The chain couples TRBV6-5 to TRBJ2-7; TRBD1 agrees at 7 bases. The germline V gene encodes CDR1 MNHEY and CDR2 SVGAGI. The trim removed 6 bases at V and 5 bases at J, leaving 7 bases unmatched. This CDR3 comprises 13 residues. The CDR3 sequence is CASRRDSVNEQYF. CDR3 sequence (DNA): TGTGCCAGCAGACGGGACAGCGTCAACGAGCAGTACTTC.

The chain joins TRBV6-5 to TRBJ1-3; tentatively, D is TRBD1 (5 bases). Germline V gene sequence: CDR1 MNHEY, CDR2 SVGAGI. V dropped 5 bases and J dropped 2 bases, with 10 bases sitting between them. This CDR3 comprises 14 residues. The CDR3 DNA follows: TGTGCCAGCAGTCAGACAGTTACTGGAAACACCATATATTTT. It codes for CASSQTVTGNTIYF.

V usage is TRBV9 and J usage is TRBJ2-5; 10 nucleotides match TRBD2. The CDR3 extends over 15 amino acids. Germline V lookup: CDR1 SGDLS, CDR2 YYNGEE. J lost 5 bases, V lost 4 bases, and 8 bases had no gene match. This CDR3 reads CASSPSGLATETQYF. DNA for the CDR3: TGTGCCAGCAGCCCCTCGGGACTAGCGACCGAGACCCAGTACTTC.

CDR3 coding DNA: TGTGCCAGCAGCCCCTACCCCGGGACAGGGGTCTATGGCTACACCTTC. Its protein is CASSPYPGTGVYGYTF. The rearrangement links TRBV11-2 to TRBJ1-2; 10 nucleotides align to TRBD1. Germline V gene lookup returns CDR1 SGHAT and CDR2 FQNNGV. Trimming at V came to 5 bases and at J to 4 bases, leaving 10 bases not matched to a gene. This CDR3 comprises 16 residues.

In this sample, this clone turned up once. The chain links TRBV6-5 to TRBJ1-3; possibly TRBD1 for D (6 bases). Germline CDR1 is MNHEY and CDR2 is SVGAGI. The CDR3 sequence is 14 residues long. Trimming removed 2 bases from V and 14 bases from J, with 19 bases in between. CDR3 sequence (DNA): TGTGCCAGCAGTTACCATAAACAGGGTCCTCACCTATATTTT. This gives the protein CASSYHKQGPHLYF.

The chain carries TRBV6-1 and TRBJ1-2, with D perhaps TRBD1 (5 bases). Germline assignment: CDR1 MNHNS and CDR2 SASEGT. The V and J ends lost 2 bases and 5 bases respectively, with 15 bases between them. This CDR3 spans 15 amino acids. CDR3 in amino acids: CASSEQGGSRYGYTF. The CDR3 coding sequence is TGTGCCAGCAGTGAACAGGGCGGATCAAGATATGGCTACACCTTC.

The V call is TRBV5-5, the J call TRBJ1-4; D ambiguous. V was pared by 0 bases and J by 0 bases, with 6 bases between. CDR1 is SGHKS and CDR2 is YYEKEE in the germline V gene (reference sequence). This CDR3 spans 15 amino acids. The CDR3, as DNA: TGTGCCAGCAGCTTGGCCGGGGCAACTAATGAAAAACTGTTTTTT. Its translation is CASSLAGATNEKLFF.

The J gene is TRBJ2-1, the V gene TRBV19; TRBD2 aligns across 11 bases. The CDR3 sequence is 15 residues long. The V gene's germline CDR1 is LNHDA and CDR2 SQIVND (reference sequence). V dropped 1 base and J dropped 8; count of bases not matched to a gene: 4. The CDR3 region is CASSIGASGRYEQFF. The CDR3 nucleotides read TGTGCCAGTAGTATAGGGGCTAGCGGGAGGTATGAGCAGTTCTTC.